These 9 T cell receptor beta chains came from one sample sequenced in a study of beta chain features in type 1 diabetes. Of the isolated RNA, all was reverse transcribed, and so the sequenced material was expressed TCRB transcripts. The assay was immunoSEQ multiplex PCR, and TCRdb's table has in-frame clones only and misses some. This table has more than 150,000 clones, about 9.1% appearing once. The source material was central memory CD4+ T cells from blood. Receptors were obtained from a woman aged 18-35 years in good health.

This clone was picked up a small number of times. This chain connects TRBV5-1 to TRBJ2-7, with 8 bases matching TRBD2. The CDR3 is 15 amino acids. From germline, CDR1 is SGHRS and CDR2 YFSETQ. The V and J ends lost 4 bases and 1 base, in that order; junction bases with no gene match: 7. The CDR3 DNA sequence: TGCGCCAGCAGCACGGGGGGGACTCAGTCCTACGAGCAGTACTTC. This encodes CASSTGGTQSYEQYF.

The V gene is TRBV11-2, the J gene TRBJ1-1; D is uncertain. The germline V gene encodes CDR1 SGHAT and CDR2 FQNNGV. The CDR3 spans 11 residues. Deletions cut 3 bases from V and 5 bases from J, with 4 bases between. CDR3 coding DNA: TGTGCCAGCAGCTTCCATACTGAAGCTTTCTTT. Its translation is CASSFHTEAFF.

The chain has TRBV7-2 and TRBJ1-1, with D perhaps matching TRBD1 (5 bases). CDR1 is SGHTA, CDR2 FQGNSA, per germline. The CDR3 extends over 16 amino acids. The V gene lost 5 bases and the J gene lost 0 bases, with 16 bases spanning the gap. CDR3 loop: CASSARDSNVNTEAFF. As DNA, the CDR3 is TGTGCCAGCAGCGCCCGGGACTCTAACGTGAACACTGAAGCTTTCTTT.

This clone has just a few counts. This chain links TRBV20-1 with TRBJ1-2, with a tentative D call TRBD1 (6 bases). The germline V and J ends were trimmed by 5 bases and 2 bases, with 6 bases remaining between them. This CDR3 has 11 residues. The germline gives CDR1 DFQATT, CDR2 SNEGSKA (reference sequence). The CDR3 reads CSAGQNYGYTF. Here the CDR3 DNA reads TGCAGTGCTGGACAGAACTATGGCTACACCTTC.

This clone came up many times. The chain has TRBV7-3 and TRBJ2-3; TRBD2 is a possible D gene (6 bases). The V and J ends lost 0 bases and 15 bases respectively, with 13 bases between them. CDR3 length: 12 residues. From germline, CDR1 is SGHTA and CDR2 FQGTGA. The CDR3 DNA follows: TGTGCCAGCAGCTTAACGGAGGGACCTCGATATTTT. Translation gives CASSLTEGPRYF.

This clone was counted only a few times. The V and J genes are TRBV6-6 and TRBJ1-5, with TRBD1 matching over 8 bases. CDR3 length: 14 residues. In germline, CDR1 is MNHNY, CDR2 SVGAGI (reference sequence). With V trimmed by 5 bases and J by 2 bases, 2 bases remained unmatched. In nucleotides, the CDR3 is TGTGCCAGCAGTCAGACAGGGGGCAATCAGCCCCAGCATTTT. Its protein product is CASSQTGGNQPQHF.

By sample fraction, this clone is medium-sized. The chain uses TRBV13 and TRBJ2-7; possibly TRBD2 for D (5 bases). The V gene lost 6 bases and the J gene lost 3 bases, with 18 bases spanning the gap. The CDR3 has 15 residues. Germline V gene sequence: CDR1 PRHDT, CDR2 FYEKMQ (reference sequence). This CDR3 reads CASRRSGHYGYEQYF. In nucleotides, the CDR3 is TGTGCCAGCAGACGGAGCGGCCACTACGGCTACGAGCAGTACTTC. The full variable domain, its missing parts supplied by reference TRBV13 and TRBJ2-7, is AAGVIQSPRHLIKEKRETATLKCYPIPRHDTVYWYQQGPGQDPQFLISFYEKMQSDKGSIPDRFSAQQFSDYHSELNMSSLELGDSALYFCASRRSGHYGYEQYFGPGTRLTVT.

This clone was picked up many times. V is TRBV9 and J is TRBJ2-3; D might be TRBD2 (5 bases). V dropped 0 bases and J dropped 6 bases, with 11 bases sitting between them. This CDR3 contains 14 residues. Germline V CDR1 and CDR2: SGDLS, YYNGEE. The CDR3 bases are TGTGCCAGCAGCGTAGAGTTGGGAGTCGATACGCAGTATTTT. This encodes CASSVELGVDTQYF. The full variable domain, its missing parts supplied by reference TRBV9 and TRBJ2-3, is DSGVTQTPKHLITATGQRVTLRCSPRSGDLSVYWYQQSLDQGLQFLIQYYNGEERAKGNILERFSAQQFPDLHSELNLSSLELGDSALYFCASSVELGVDTQYFGPGTRLTVL.

This chain joins TRBV14 and TRBJ1-3, with 7 positions matching TRBD1. Germline lookup yields CDR1 SGHDN and CDR2 FVKESK. The CDR3 loop spans 17 amino acids. J lost 0 bases, V lost 4 bases, and 9 bases had no gene match. CDR3: CASSPMGQTYSGNTIYF. In DNA form, the CDR3 reads TGTGCCAGCAGCCCTATGGGACAGACTTACTCTGGAAACACCATATATTTT.